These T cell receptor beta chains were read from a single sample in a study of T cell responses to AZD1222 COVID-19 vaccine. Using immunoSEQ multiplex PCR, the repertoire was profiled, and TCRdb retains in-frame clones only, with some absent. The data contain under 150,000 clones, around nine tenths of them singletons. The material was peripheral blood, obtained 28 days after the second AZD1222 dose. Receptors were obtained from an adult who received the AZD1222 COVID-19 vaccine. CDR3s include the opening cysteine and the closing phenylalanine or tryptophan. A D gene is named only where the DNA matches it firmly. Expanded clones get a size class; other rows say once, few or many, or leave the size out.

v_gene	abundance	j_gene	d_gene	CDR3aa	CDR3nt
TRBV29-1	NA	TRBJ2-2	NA	CSVRLDTGELFF	TGCAGCGTACGACTGGACACCGGGGAGCTGTTTTTT
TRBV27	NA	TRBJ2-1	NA	CASRTADNEQFF	TGTGCCAGCAGAACAGCGGACAATGAGCAGTTCTTC
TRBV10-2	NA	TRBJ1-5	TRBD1	CASSDVGTGISNQPQHF	TGCGCCAGCAGTGATGTGGGGACAGGCATTAGCAATCAGCCCCAGCATTTT
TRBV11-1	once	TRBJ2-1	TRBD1	CASSLGQGVREQFF	TGTGCCAGCAGCTTAGGACAGGGCGTCAGAGAGCAGTTCTTC
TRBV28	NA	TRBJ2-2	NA	CASSLTSAYTGELFF	TGTGCCAGCAGCTTGACTAGTGCCTACACCGGGGAGCTGTTTTTT
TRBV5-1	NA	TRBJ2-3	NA	CASSPGLSSDTQYF	TGCGCCAGCAGCCCAGGACTAAGTTCAGATACGCAGTATTTT
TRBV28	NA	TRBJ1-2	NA	CASSEEALGYGYTF	TGTGCCAGCAGTGAAGAAGCTTTAGGGTATGGCTACACCTTC
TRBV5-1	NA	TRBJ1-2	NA	CASSPTPGRPVFYTF	TGCGCCAGCAGCCCTACTCCGGGACGGCCGGTGTTCTACACCTTC
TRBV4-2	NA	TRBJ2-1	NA	CASSHSESSYNEQFF	TGTGCCAGCAGCCATAGCGAGAGCTCCTACAATGAGCAGTTCTTC
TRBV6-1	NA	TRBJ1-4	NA	CASSEPGGNEKLFF	TGTGCCAGCAGTGAACCAGGAGGTAATGAAAAACTGTTTTTT
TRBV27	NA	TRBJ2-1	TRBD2	CASSSPLREVRNEQFF	TGTGCCAGCAGTTCCCCTCTGCGGGAGGTAAGGAATGAGCAGTTCTTC
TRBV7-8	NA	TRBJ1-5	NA	CASSPNQGSGWQPQHF	TGTGCCAGCAGCCCGAACCAGGGGTCGGGGTGGCAGCCCCAGCATTTT
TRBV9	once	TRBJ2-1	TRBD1	CASSAGGQGYNEQFF	TGTGCCAGCAGCGCGGGCGGACAGGGCTACAATGAGCAGTTCTTC
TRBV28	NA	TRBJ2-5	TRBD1	CASSLGQSQETQYF	TGTGCCAGCAGTCTGGGACAGTCACAAGAGACCCAGTACTTC
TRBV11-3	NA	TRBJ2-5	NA	CASSLDQEETQYF	TGTGCCAGCAGCTTAGATCAAGAAGAGACCCAGTACTTC
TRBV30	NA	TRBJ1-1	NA	CAWSITTANTEAFF	TGTGCCTGGAGTATTACGACGGCGAACACTGAAGCTTTCTTT
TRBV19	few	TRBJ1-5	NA	CASSIGTGEFDQPQHF	TGTGCCAGTAGTATCGGGACTGGAGAGTTTGATCAGCCCCAGCATTTT
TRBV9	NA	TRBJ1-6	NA	CASSGQGPRADSPLHF	TGTGCCAGCAGCGGCCAGGGACCGAGGGCGGATTCACCCCTCCACTTT
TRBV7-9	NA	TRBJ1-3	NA	CASSNVPDNSGNTIYF	TGTGCCAGCAGCAACGTACCCGACAACTCTGGAAACACCATATATTTT
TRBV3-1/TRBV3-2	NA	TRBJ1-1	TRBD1	CASSPRDSDFTEAFF	TGTGCCAGCAGCCCCCGGGACAGCGATTTCACTGAAGCTTTCTTT
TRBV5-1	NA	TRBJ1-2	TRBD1	CASSSGQGAEGYTF	TGCGCCAGCAGCTCGGGACAGGGGGCAGAAGGCTACACCTTC
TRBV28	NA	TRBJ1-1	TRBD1	CASSRGQTYTEAFF	TGTGCCAGCAGTCGGGGACAGACTTACACTGAAGCTTTCTTT